The subject of this entry is one T cell receptor (beta chain). This clonotype turned up a few times. The antigen this receptor binds is unknown. Per-nucleotide qualities are absent, and no much larger clonotype sits a single base away. Per the germline V gene (reference sequence), SEHNR is the CDR1 and FQNEAQ is the CDR2. V lost 5 bases and J lost 0 bases; the stretch between them is 8 bases long. Inclusive of the bounding cysteine and phenylalanine, the CDR3 is 14 residues long. The CDR3 DNA has 42 bases and is translated from base 1. Reads for this sample came from an Illumina HiSeq 1500. TCRdb reprocessing: public reads trimmed at Q25 with fastp, clones called with MiXCR, in-frame beta chains kept. Duplicate CDR3 protein sequences are folded into a single record with the most common DNA and genes. The sample table shows approximately 97,000 distinct CDR3 sequences, and 15% to 20% are seen once. The ten largest make up approximately 7.9% of the sample.

The source of the sample is a study of T cell repertoires in cytomegalovirus infection (dated by TCRdb to the late 2010s). Background for the entire study: Because public TCR beta signatures pointed to carriage of CMV infection together with the matching HLA type, the HLA type of each donor mattered for the analysis. Beyond this particular receptor, the publication reports: The ex vivo response was dominated by HLA-C-restricted CMV-specific TCR beta clonotypes, and the single most frequent clonotype in two of eight donors was supplied by these HLA-C-restricted clonotypes. In both this cohort and an independent approximately 350-donor cohort, the cumulative frequency of public TCR beta family members distinguished carriers of CMV infection plus the relevant HLA type.

The sequenced sample consisted of PBMCs. This chain joins TRBV7-9 to TRBJ1-3; no D segment can be confidently identified. The sequence was collected from a human donor in good health (CMV status not recorded). Some clones in this sample may be carry-over from other donors' samples. Here the CDR3 is given as CASSPIRSGNTIYF. The DNA reads TGTGCCAGCAGCCCGATTCGCTCTGGAAACACCATATATTTT.